One sample yielded the 11 T cell receptor beta chains listed below, sequenced in a study of molecular identifiers for immune sequencing clone quantification (dated 2018 in TCRdb). The method was PCR. Sequenced on a NextSeq 500. Clones were called with MiXCR by TCRdb after fastp trimmed the public reads at Q25, and only in-frame beta chains were retained. One record per CDR3 amino acid sequence lists the most common genes and DNA. The sample table contains roughly 320,000 distinct CDR3 sequences; only one count was recorded for about 22% of them. 0.7% to 0.95% of the sample is in the top ten clones. Material: naive CD8+ T cells from blood, with Jurkat cell RNA spiked in. Per the publication, the cell subset or site label means: FACS-sorted CD8+CD4-CCR7+CD45RA+ naive T cells. These receptors were collected from a human donor in good health. Some libraries in this study had Jurkat cell RNA spiked in.

The rearrangement joins TRBV4-3 to TRBJ2-7, with 9 bases aligning to TRBD2. The CDR3 totals 16 residues. Losses at the gene ends were 3 bases for V and 3 bases for J; bases not matched to a gene: 9. Germline loops: CDR1 LGHNA, CDR2 YSLEER. CDR3 nucleotide sequence: TGCGCCAGCAGCCAGGAGAGGGCTAGCGGGGACTACGAGCAGTACTTC. It is translated as CASSQERASGDYEQYF.

Many counts were recorded for this clonotype. The chain recombines TRBV5-1 with TRBJ1-1; D is ambiguous. Trimming cost V 0 bases and J 1 base, with 10 bases left between them. Germline CDR1 is SGHRS and CDR2 is YFSETQ. This CDR3 has 15 amino acids. The CDR3 DNA sequence: TGCGCCAGCAGCTTGGCAAGTATGCCGAACACTGAAGCTTTCTTT. Its translation is CASSLASMPNTEAFF.

The sample holds many counts of this clonotype. This chain joins TRBV7-6 and TRBJ2-3; 12 nucleotides match TRBD1. This CDR3 comprises 16 residues. Germline loops: CDR1 SGHVS, CDR2 FNYEAQ. V shed 5 bases, J shed 3 bases, and the junction held 6 bases outside the gene matches. The CDR3 loop is CASSDGDRGLTDTQYF. The CDR3 DNA reads TGTGCCAGCAGCGATGGGGACAGGGGGCTAACAGATACGCAGTATTTT.

With regard to this clonotype: Just one base apart from a much larger clone, this may be a read error. The rearrangement uses TRBV30 and TRBJ2-3; weak D call: TRBD1 (6 bases). The CDR3 totals 13 residues. Germline assignment: CDR1 GTSNPN and CDR2 SVGIG (reference sequence). V lost 4 bases and J 4 bases, leaving 12 bases between the germline ends. The CDR3 region has the DNA TGTGCCTGGAACAGGGTAGGGGCAGATACGCAGTATTTT. It specifies CAWNRVGADTQYF.

In regard to this clonotype: A much more abundant neighbour one base away suggests this may be a read error. The chain is built from TRBV19 and TRBJ2-2, with TRBD2 identical over 8 bases. Germline V gives CDR1 LNHDA, CDR2 SQIVND (reference sequence). The CDR3 is made up of 15 amino acids. V shed 3 bases and J 6 bases; nucleotides not matched to a gene: 6. For the CDR3, the DNA is TGTGCCAGTAGTATTTTCAGCGGGGGCCCCGGGGAGCTGTTTTTT. Its translation is CASSIFSGGPGELFF.

This clonotype was counted many times. Here the CDR3 reads CASSIGGAYEQYF. In DNA form, the CDR3 reads TGTGCCAGTAGTATCGGCGGAGCTTACGAGCAGTACTTC. This chain joins TRBV19 and TRBJ2-7; no clear D. The length of the CDR3 is 13 residues. Germline CDR1 LNHDA, CDR2 SQIVND (reference sequence). V lost 3 bases, J lost 4 bases, and 10 bases lay in between.

This clonotype was recorded only once. The rearrangement uses TRBV15 and TRBJ1-6, with a tentative D call TRBD1 (6 bases). CDR1 LNHNV and CDR2 YYDKDF come from the germline V gene (reference sequence). The CDR3 spans 15 residues. V was pared by 3 bases and J by 9 bases, with 15 bases between. For the CDR3, the DNA is TGTGCCACCAGCAGCAGGGGATTTCGGGCTTCACCCCTCCACTTT. Protein sequence: CATSSRGFRASPLHF.

A remark on this clonotype: Possible read error: a much larger clone is one base away. The chain couples TRBV28 to TRBJ2-5, with TRBD1 identical over 8 bases. J gave up 8 bases and V 10 bases, and 12 bases lay outside the gene matches. The CDR3 has 13 amino acids. Germline lookup yields CDR1 MDHEN and CDR2 SYDVKM. The CDR3 here is CATTDRGGDTQYF. CDR3 bases: TGTGCCACGACTGACAGGGGAGGAGATACCCAGTACTTC. Looking up the rest from reference TRBV28 and TRBJ2-5 gives the full variable domain: DVKVTQSSRYLVKRTGEKVFLECVQDMDHENMFWYRQDPGLGLRLIYFSYDVKMKEKGDIPEGYSVSREKKERFSLILESASTNQTSMYLCATTDRGGDTQYFGPGTRLLVL.

This clonotype was counted many times. The chain recombines TRBV14 with TRBJ2-7; D possibly matches TRBD1 or TRBD2 (6 bases each). With 2 bases removed from V and 4 bases from J, the gap between germline ends came to 18 bases. This CDR3 spans 16 amino acids. Germline V lookup: CDR1 SGHDN, CDR2 FVKESK. CDR3 sequence: CASSQTEGGPTYEQYF. The CDR3 nucleotides read TGTGCCAGCAGCCAAACCGAGGGGGGACCGACTTACGAGCAGTACTTC.

The rearrangement joins TRBV18 to TRBJ2-6; a possible D gene is TRBD2 (6 bases). This CDR3 is built from 15 residues. Trimming stripped 9 bases from V and 4 bases from J, with 16 bases between. In germline, CDR1 is KGHSH, CDR2 LQKENI. CDR3 nucleotides: TGTGCCAGTCACGAGGGGAGGCCCGGGGCCAACGTCCTGACTTTC. Amino acids: CASHEGRPGANVLTF.

This clonotype has just a few counts. The chain joins TRBV6-5 to TRBJ1-1; 9 nucleotides match TRBD1. With V trimmed by 2 bases and J by 0 bases, 10 bases remained unmatched. The CDR3 length is 18 residues. Germline V gives CDR1 MNHEY, CDR2 SVGAGI. CDR3 loop: CASSYRGMGQGMNTEAFF. CDR3 nucleotides: TGTGCCAGCAGTTACCGGGGTATGGGACAGGGCATGAACACTGAAGCTTTCTTT.